This T cell receptor (beta chain) was captured by sequencing in a study of T cell responses to AZD1222 COVID-19 vaccine. Findings and caveats of the study: Nearly half of the spike-specific TCRs reportedly recognize variant regions that carry no mutations.

Of note for this clone: What it binds is unknown.

The ends lost 6 bases at V and 0 bases at J; junction bases unmatched: 5. CDR3 length: 15 amino acids. Looked up from germline, CDR1 is MDHEN and CDR2 is SYDVKM. Sequencing used immunoSEQ multiplex PCR; TCRdb keeps in-frame clones, though not all of them. Among under 150,000 clones listed, 85% to 95% were seen once. The TCR sequence derives from an adult who received the AZD1222 COVID-19 vaccine. The sequencing here drew on peripheral blood, taken 28 days after the second AZD1222 dose. This chain joins TRBV28 and TRBJ2-3; the match to TRBD2 covers 8 bases. In DNA form, the CDR3 reads TGTGCCAGCAGCGGGAGGGGGGATAGCACAGATACGCAGTATTTT. It encodes CASSGRGDSTDTQYF.